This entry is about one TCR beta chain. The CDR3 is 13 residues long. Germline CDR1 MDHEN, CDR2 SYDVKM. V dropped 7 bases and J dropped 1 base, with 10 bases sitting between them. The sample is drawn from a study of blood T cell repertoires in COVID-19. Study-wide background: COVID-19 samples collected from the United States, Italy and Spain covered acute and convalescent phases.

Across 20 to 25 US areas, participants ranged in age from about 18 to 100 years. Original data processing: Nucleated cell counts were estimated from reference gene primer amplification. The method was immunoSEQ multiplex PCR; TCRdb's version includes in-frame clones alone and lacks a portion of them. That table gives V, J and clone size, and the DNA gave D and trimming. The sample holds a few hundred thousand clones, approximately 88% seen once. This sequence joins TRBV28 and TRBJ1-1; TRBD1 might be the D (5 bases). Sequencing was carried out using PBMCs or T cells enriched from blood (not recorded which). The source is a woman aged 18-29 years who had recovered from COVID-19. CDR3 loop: CASTQGGNTEAFF. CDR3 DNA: TGTGCCAGCACTCAGGGAGGGAACACTGAAGCTTTCTTT.